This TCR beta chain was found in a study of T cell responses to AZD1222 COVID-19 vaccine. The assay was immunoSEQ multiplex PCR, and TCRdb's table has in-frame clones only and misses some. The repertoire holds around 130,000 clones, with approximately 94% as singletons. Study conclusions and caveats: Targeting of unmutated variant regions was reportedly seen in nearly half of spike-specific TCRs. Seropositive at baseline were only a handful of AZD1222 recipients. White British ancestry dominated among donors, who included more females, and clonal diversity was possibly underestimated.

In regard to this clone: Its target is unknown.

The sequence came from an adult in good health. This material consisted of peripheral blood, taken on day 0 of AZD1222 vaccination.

This chain's CDR3 is CASSFAANQETQYF. For the CDR3, the DNA is TGCGCCAGCAGCTTCGCGGCTAACCAAGAGACCCAGTACTTC. The rearrangement links TRBV5-1 to TRBJ2-5; D call uncertain. CDR1 SGHRS and CDR2 YFSETQ come from the germline V gene. V was clipped by 2 bases and J by 0 bases, with 8 bases between them. This CDR3 region has 14 residues.